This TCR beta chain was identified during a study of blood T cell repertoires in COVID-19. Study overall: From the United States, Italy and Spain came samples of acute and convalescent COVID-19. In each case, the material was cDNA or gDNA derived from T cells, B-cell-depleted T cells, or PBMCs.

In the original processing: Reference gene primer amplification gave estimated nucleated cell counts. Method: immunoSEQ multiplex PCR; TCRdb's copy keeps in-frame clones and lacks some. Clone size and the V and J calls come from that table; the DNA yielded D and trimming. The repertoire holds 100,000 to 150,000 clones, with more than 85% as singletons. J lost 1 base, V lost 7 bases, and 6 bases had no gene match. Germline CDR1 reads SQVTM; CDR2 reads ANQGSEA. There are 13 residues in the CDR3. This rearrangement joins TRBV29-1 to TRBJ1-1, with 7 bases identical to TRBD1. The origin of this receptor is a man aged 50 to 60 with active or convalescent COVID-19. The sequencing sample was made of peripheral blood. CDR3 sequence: CSAWDRENTEAFF. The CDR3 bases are TGCAGCGCTTGGGACAGAGAGAACACTGAAGCTTTCTTT. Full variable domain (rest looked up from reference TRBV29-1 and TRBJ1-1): SAVISQKPSRDICQRGTSLTIQCQVDSQVTMMFWYRQQPGQSLTLIATANQGSEATYESGFVIDKFPISRPNLTFSTLTVSNMSPEDSSIYLCSAWDRENTEAFFGQGTRLTVV.